Each of the 26 T cell receptor beta chains below was sequenced from the same sample in a study of T cell repertoires in cytomegalovirus infection. TCRdb independently ran MiXCR on the reads; one entry per CDR3 protein. The table lists about 140,000 distinct CDR3 sequences, about 6.5% of them singletons. What was sequenced was PBMCs. These TCRs come from a human donor in good health (CMV status not recorded). Some clones in this sample may be carry-over from other donors' samples.

This clonotype was detected a few times. The gene calls are TRBV28 and TRBJ1-5; 7 bases are a match to TRBD1. CDR3 length equals 14 residues. J gave up 4 bases and V 6 bases, and 6 bases lay outside the gene matches. Per the germline V gene, CDR1 is MDHEN and CDR2 is SYDVKM. CDR3 in DNA: TGTGCCAGCAGACTAACAGGGGTTAATCAGCCCCAGCATTTT. Amino acids: CASRLTGVNQPQHF.

There are a few counts of this clonotype. The chain carries TRBV19 and TRBJ2-1, with a tentative D call TRBD1 (5 bases). The CDR3 runs 13 residues. V was cut by 3 bases and J by 6 bases, with 9 bases left in between. Per germline, CDR1 LNHDA and CDR2 SQIVND (reference sequence). Here the CDR3 reads CASSISRANEQFF. The CDR3 DNA follows: TGTGCCAGTAGTATCTCCAGGGCCAATGAGCAGTTCTTC.

There are many counts of this clonotype. The chain employs TRBV7-2 and TRBJ2-5; 8 nucleotides line up with TRBD2. Germline V lookup: CDR1 SGHTA, CDR2 FQGNSA. CDR3 length equals 14 residues. V shed 3 bases, J shed 7 bases, and the junction held 7 bases outside the gene matches. The CDR3 sequence: CASSLRGGGLTQYF. CDR3 in DNA: TGTGCCAGCAGCTTGAGGGGCGGGGGGCTGACCCAGTACTTC. Together with reference TRBV7-2 and TRBJ2-5, the CDR3 gives the full variable domain: GAGVSQSPSNKVTEKGKDVELRCDPISGHTALYWYRQSLGQGLEFLIYFQGNSAPDKSGLPSDRFSAERTGGSVSTLTIQRTQQEDSAVYLCASSLRGGGLTQYFGPGTRLLVL.

This clonotype appeared many times. The rearrangement joins TRBV28 to TRBJ2-7; 11 bases line up with TRBD2. The CDR3 contains 16 residues. Losses at the gene ends were 5 bases for V and 7 bases for J; bases not matched to a gene: 13. The germline V gene encodes CDR1 MDHEN and CDR2 SYDVKM. CDR3 sequence (DNA): TGTGCCAGCAGTGTAGCTGGGACTAGCGGCCGAGGTGAGCAGTACTTC. It codes for CASSVAGTSGRGEQYF. The variable domain in full, with the rest retrieved from reference TRBV28 and TRBJ2-7, is DVKVTQSSRYLVKRTGEKVFLECVQDMDHENMFWYRQDPGLGLRLIYFSYDVKMKEKGDIPEGYSVSREKKERFSLILESASTNQTSMYLCASSVAGTSGRGEQYFGPGTRLTVT.

Many counts were recorded for this clonotype. The chain is built from TRBV19 and TRBJ1-5; D possibly corresponds to TRBD1 (6 bases). This CDR3 contains 15 residues. Germline V gives CDR1 LNHDA, CDR2 SQIVND (reference sequence). The V end lost 3 bases, the J end lost 3 bases, and 12 bases lay between the germline ends. Here the CDR3 DNA reads TGTGCCAGTAGTATTTTGGGGGCAGACAATCAGCCCCAGCATTTT. This encodes CASSILGADNQPQHF.

This clonotype was detected only a few times. V gene TRBV3-1 combines with J gene TRBJ1-2, with TRBD1 matching 7 bases. Trimming cost V 4 bases and J 1 base; bases outside gene matches: 6. CDR1 and CDR2 from the germline V gene are LGHDT and YNNKEL (reference sequence). The CDR3 has 15 amino acids. CDR3 amino acids: CASSPGQANNYGYTF. The CDR3 DNA follows: TGTGCCAGCAGCCCCGGACAGGCCAATAACTATGGCTACACCTTC.

This clonotype was counted ten times or more. This chain connects TRBV7-9 to TRBJ2-5; TRBD2 agrees at 7 bases. V shed 8 bases and J 0 bases; nucleotides not matched to a gene: 6. The CDR3 runs 14 residues. Germline CDR1 is SEHNR and CDR2 is FQNEAQ (reference sequence). For the CDR3, the DNA is TGTGCCAGCCGAAGCCGGGGGGACCAAGAGACCCAGTACTTC. This encodes CASRSRGDQETQYF.

Ten or more counts support this clonotype. The rearrangement links TRBV9 to TRBJ1-2; 12 nucleotides match TRBD1. The CDR3 contains 19 residues. CDR1 and CDR2 (germline): SGDLS, YYNGEE. Germline trimming cut 2 bases from V and 0 bases from J; bases unmatched to any gene: 11. The CDR3 loop is CASSVTPGTGGSTNYGYTF. CDR3 in DNA: TGTGCCAGCAGCGTTACGCCAGGGACAGGGGGCTCGACTAACTATGGCTACACCTTC. The variable domain in full, with the rest retrieved from reference TRBV9 and TRBJ1-2, is DSGVTQTPKHLITATGQRVTLRCSPRSGDLSVYWYQQSLDQGLQFLIQYYNGEERAKGNILERFSAQQFPDLHSELNLSSLELGDSALYFCASSVTPGTGGSTNYGYTFGSGTRLTVV.

This chain joins TRBV28 and TRBJ1-6, with D maybe TRBD1 (5 bases). This CDR3 is built from 13 residues. The germline gives CDR1 MDHEN, CDR2 SYDVKM. V was trimmed by 4 bases and J by 14 bases, leaving 15 bases between them. This CDR3 reads CASSWDGGLTLHF. Written as DNA, the CDR3 is TGTGCCAGCAGTTGGGACGGGGGGTTAACCCTCCACTTT.

This clonotype was picked up many times. The gene calls are TRBV24-1 and TRBJ2-1; 12 nucleotides match TRBD2. Germline lookup yields CDR1 KGHDR and CDR2 SFDVKD. The CDR3 sequence is 15 residues long. The ends lost 5 bases at V and 2 bases at J; junction bases unmatched: 0. The CDR3 reads CATSGLAGAYNEQFF. The CDR3 DNA reads TGTGCCACCAGTGGACTAGCGGGGGCCTACAATGAGCAGTTCTTC.

This clonotype appeared many times. The chain joins TRBV29-1 to TRBJ2-4, with a tentative D call TRBD1 (5 bases). This CDR3 has 12 residues. Between the trimmed V and J ends, which lost 4 bases and 9 bases, there was a span of 13 bases. CDR1 and CDR2 from the germline V gene are SQVTM and ANQGSEA. CDR3 DNA: TGCAGCGTTGGACAGCCCCAGGGCATTCAGTACTTC. It is translated as CSVGQPQGIQYF.

The table lists this clonotype with many counts. This chain joins TRBV28 and TRBJ1-1; D call uncertain. The CDR3 contains 12 residues. Trimming shortened V by 6 bases and J by 1 base, and 6 bases separated the two germline ends. Germline values: CDR1 MDHEN, CDR2 SYDVKM. Here the CDR3 reads CASRDGNTEAFF. Here the CDR3 DNA reads TGTGCCAGCAGAGATGGGAACACTGAAGCTTTCTTT. Combining the CDR3 with reference TRBV28 and TRBJ1-1 gives the whole variable domain DVKVTQSSRYLVKRTGEKVFLECVQDMDHENMFWYRQDPGLGLRLIYFSYDVKMKEKGDIPEGYSVSREKKERFSLILESASTNQTSMYLCASRDGNTEAFFGQGTRLTVV.

At least ten counts were recorded for this clonotype. The rearrangement joins TRBV7-9 to TRBJ2-6, with D perhaps assigned TRBD1 or TRBD2 (5 bases each). V was pared by 2 bases and J by 2 bases, with 7 bases between. The CDR3 is made up of 15 amino acids. Germline values: CDR1 SEHNR, CDR2 FQNEAQ (reference sequence). The CDR3 DNA follows: TGTGCCAGCAGCTTATGGGACCCTGGGGCCAACGTCCTGACTTTC. As protein: CASSLWDPGANVLTF.

This clonotype was seen repeatedly, ten times or more. The V and J genes are TRBV15 and TRBJ2-1, with a weak D call TRBD2 (6 bases). Per germline, CDR1 LNHNV and CDR2 YYDKDF (reference sequence). Trimming stripped 5 bases from V and 5 bases from J, with 22 bases between. The CDR3 is made up of 17 amino acids. The CDR3 nucleotides are TGTGCCACCAGCGGGGGAGCCCCGGGACTCGCTAACAATGAGCAGTTCTTC. It encodes CATSGGAPGLANNEQFF.

The sample holds many counts of this clonotype. The chain employs TRBV20-1 and TRBJ1-6; D gene ambiguous. Trimming pared 0 bases from V and 8 bases from J, leaving 14 bases between. From germline, CDR1 is DFQATT and CDR2 SNEGSKA (reference sequence). The CDR3 extends over 15 amino acids. The CDR3 nucleotides read TGCAGTGCTAGAGATCTAAGGACCGGCGATTCACCCCTCCACTTT. Its translation: CSARDLRTGDSPLHF.

The chain joins TRBV7-2 to TRBJ1-1; tentatively, D is TRBD1 (6 bases). CDR1 and CDR2 from the germline V gene are SGHTA and FQGNSA. V was trimmed by 7 bases and J by 10 bases, leaving 16 bases between them. The CDR3 is 12 amino acids. The CDR3 DNA reads TGTGCCAGCACCCCTGGACAGAAACCAGCTTTCTTT. The encoded protein is CASTPGQKPAFF.

This clonotype was detected ten times or more. V is TRBV27 and J is TRBJ2-7; D is ambiguous. CDR3 length equals 15 residues. CDR1 is MNHEY and CDR2 is SMNVEV in the germline V gene (reference sequence). V was shortened by 3 bases and J by 1 base, with 13 bases between the two germline ends. CDR3 sequence reads: CASSFRAVGSYEQYF. CDR3 DNA: TGTGCCAGCAGTTTTAGGGCGGTAGGGTCCTACGAGCAGTACTTC.

This clonotype was counted only a few times. The rearrangement uses TRBV9 and TRBJ1-2, with unresolved D. Per germline, CDR1 SGDLS and CDR2 YYNGEE. The CDR3 loop spans 14 amino acids. V was cut by 3 bases and J by 0 bases, with 9 bases left in between. The CDR3 loop is CASSGAGANYGYTF. The CDR3 DNA reads TGTGCCAGCAGCGGTGCGGGTGCTAACTATGGCTACACCTTC. Looking up the rest from reference TRBV9 and TRBJ1-2 gives the full variable domain: DSGVTQTPKHLITATGQRVTLRCSPRSGDLSVYWYQQSLDQGLQFLIQYYNGEERAKGNILERFSAQQFPDLHSELNLSSLELGDSALYFCASSGAGANYGYTFGSGTRLTVV.

Many counts were recorded for this clonotype. This chain uses TRBV3-1 with TRBJ1-3; no clear D. Germline CDR1 is LGHDT and CDR2 is YNNKEL (reference sequence). Trimming stripped 8 bases from V and 0 bases from J, with 8 bases between. The CDR3 extends over 13 amino acids. The CDR3 DNA reads as TGTGCCAGCCGCTCCTTCTCTGGAAACACCATATATTTT. As protein: CASRSFSGNTIYF.

This clonotype has a handful of counts. V is TRBV10-3 and J is TRBJ1-4, with D perhaps matching TRBD1 (5 bases). The germline V gene has CDR1 ENHRY and CDR2 SYGVKD. The CDR3 covers 13 residues. Trimming pared 11 bases from V and 8 bases from J, leaving 18 bases between. The CDR3 DNA is TGTGCCGCCGGGAGTGGGGGAGTAGAAAAACTGTTTTTT. Protein product: CAAGSGGVEKLFF.

This clonotype was detected a few times. The V and J genes are TRBV7-3 and TRBJ1-1; no clear D. This CDR3 region has 15 residues. CDR1 and CDR2 (germline): SGHTA, FQGTGA. The V and J ends lost 1 base and 2 bases respectively, with 11 bases between them. The CDR3 sequence: CASSLKSGVNTEAFF. DNA for the CDR3: TGTGCCAGCAGCTTAAAATCAGGAGTTAACACTGAAGCTTTCTTT.

In its sample, this clonotype was seen many times. V and J are TRBV12-3 or TRBV12-4 and TRBJ1-6, with 9 bases that match TRBD1. V lost 5 bases, J lost 8 bases, and 4 bases stayed unmatched. The length of the CDR3 is 14 residues. The CDR3 loop reads CASSTGQGYSPLHF. CDR3 nucleotides: TGTGCCAGCAGTACGGGACAGGGTTATTCACCCCTCCACTTT.

Many counts were recorded for this clonotype. J is TRBJ1-1 and V is TRBV28; D gene unclear. Germline V gene lookup returns CDR1 MDHEN and CDR2 SYDVKM. The CDR3 loop spans 14 amino acids. Trimming removed 4 bases at V and 1 base at J, with 10 bases between. The CDR3 DNA reads as TGTGCCAGCAGTTCCTACTCAGGGAACACTGAAGCTTTCTTT. It encodes CASSSYSGNTEAFF.

There are many counts of this clonotype. This chain links TRBV19 with TRBJ1-1; D not resolved. V shed 4 bases and J shed 4 bases, with 10 bases lying between them. The CDR3 totals 13 residues. Germline V lookup: CDR1 LNHDA, CDR2 SQIVND (reference sequence). DNA for the CDR3: TGTGCCAGTAGTACGGGGATTGGCACTGAAGCTTTCTTT. Translation: CASSTGIGTEAFF.

This clonotype appeared many times. The J gene is TRBJ1-1, the V gene TRBV7-2, with TRBD1 matching over 7 bases. The V segment lost 5 bases and the J segment 3 bases; nucleotides outside the gene matches: 9. CDR1 SGHTA and CDR2 FQGNSA come from the germline V gene. This CDR3 contains 15 residues. CDR3 nucleotides: TGTGCCAGCAGCCCCCCCGGACAGGCCCACACTGAAGCTTTCTTT. Amino acids: CASSPPGQAHTEAFF.

The sample holds many counts of this clonotype. This chain connects TRBV6-6 to TRBJ2-7; D possibly corresponds to TRBD1 (5 bases). CDR3 length equals 14 residues. With 2 bases removed from V and 3 bases from J, the gap between germline ends came to 11 bases. Germline V lookup: CDR1 MNHNY, CDR2 SVGAGI (reference sequence). The DNA for the CDR3 is TGTGCCAGCAGTTACCGACGACAGCACTACGAGCAGTACTTC. This codes for CASSYRRQHYEQYF.